A selection of T cell receptor beta chains follows, all from one sample in a study of blood T cell repertoires in COVID-19. Clones were read by immunoSEQ multiplex PCR, and TCRdb kept only the in-frame ones, dropping some. The top ten clones hold 0.95% to 1.3% of a sample with approximately 80,000 clones, around 90% of them seen once. Material: peripheral blood. The receptor source for this set is a woman aged 45-60 years in a cohort sampled during active COVID-19. Both conserved end residues are part of each CDR3. D genes are given only for firm matches. Clone sizes are given selectively: once, few, many, or a class where the clone is expanded.

J: TRBJ1-2; size: once; V: TRBV28; D: -; DNA: TGTGCCACGCGAGGGAGGGGGGCCCCGCCTTATGGCTACACCTTC; CDR3: CATRGRGAPPYGYTF
J: TRBJ2-1; size: -; V: TRBV10-3; D: TRBD1; DNA: TGTGCCATCAGTGAGCTCACAGGGGCGAGCTCCTACAATGAGCAGTTCTTC; CDR3: CAISELTGASSYNEQFF
J: TRBJ2-3; size: -; V: TRBV5-8; D: TRBD2; DNA: TGTGCCAGCAGCTTCGGGCTAGCGGGAGGGCTGCGCACAGATACGCAGTATTTT; CDR3: CASSFGLAGGLRTDTQYF
J: TRBJ2-4; size: -; V: TRBV7-8; D: TRBD1; DNA: TGTGCCAGCAGCTTCAGACAGGGGGCAATGGAGCCCATTCAGTACTTC; CDR3: CASSFRQGAMEPIQYF
J: TRBJ2-2; size: -; V: TRBV18; D: TRBD2; DNA: TGTGCCAGCCACCGAAGGCGGGGGAAGGAGACCGGGGAGCTGTTTTTT; CDR3: CASHRRRGKETGELFF
J: TRBJ2-3; size: -; V: TRBV28; D: TRBD2; DNA: TGTGCCAGCAGTTCGACTAGCGGGAGTGGGGATACGCAGTATTTT; CDR3: CASSSTSGSGDTQYF
J: TRBJ1-2; size: -; V: TRBV29-1; D: TRBD1; DNA: TGCAGCGGTTCTCCCCCAGGGGGTGTAGGCTACACCTTC; CDR3: CSGSPPGGVGYTF
J: TRBJ1-4; size: -; V: TRBV7-6; D: TRBD1; DNA: TGTGCCAGCAGCTTAGGGGGACAGTTAAATGAAAAACTGTTTTTT; CDR3: CASSLGGQLNEKLFF
J: TRBJ1-1; size: -; V: TRBV11-2; D: -; DNA: TGTGCCAGCAGCTTAGAAAGGGCAGGGTGGTACACTGAAGCTTTCTTT; CDR3: CASSLERAGWYTEAFF
J: TRBJ2-7; size: -; V: TRBV28; D: TRBD2; DNA: TGTGCCAGCAGTCCGGGGACTAGCGGGAGGAACGAGCAGTACTTC; CDR3: CASSPGTSGRNEQYF
J: TRBJ2-5; size: -; V: TRBV7-6; D: -; DNA: TGTGCCAGCAGCTTTGCGGAAGAGACCCAGTACTTC; CDR3: CASSFAEETQYF
J: TRBJ2-5; size: -; V: TRBV2; D: -; DNA: TGTGCCAGCAGTGAAATGCAGAGGGAGACCCAGTACTTC; CDR3: CASSEMQRETQYF
J: TRBJ2-7; size: -; V: TRBV5-4; D: -; DNA: TGTGCCAGCAGGCAAGACTATCGCGAGCAGTACTTC; CDR3: CASRQDYREQYF
J: TRBJ1-1; size: -; V: TRBV11-2; D: -; DNA: TGTGCCAGCAGCTTAGTAGGAGGGGCGAACACTGAAGCTTTCTTT; CDR3: CASSLVGGANTEAFF
J: TRBJ2-7; size: -; V: TRBV14; D: TRBD2; DNA: TGTGCCAGCAGCCAAGAAGAAACTAGCGGAGTCCTGGGCGAGCAGTACTTC; CDR3: CASSQEETSGVLGEQYF
J: TRBJ2-5; size: -; V: TRBV11-3; D: TRBD2; DNA: TGTGCCAGCAGCTTGGGGGACTTGGGGAGGGCCGAGGAGACCCAGTACTTC; CDR3: CASSLGDLGRAEETQYF
J: TRBJ1-6; size: -; V: TRBV7-8; D: -; DNA: TGTGCCAGCTCAGCTACAGGGAATTCACCCCTCCACTTT; CDR3: CASSATGNSPLHF
J: TRBJ1-1; size: -; V: TRBV10-1; D: -; DNA: TGCGCCAGCAGTGAGAGTCCTGGGCAGTATCTCACTGAAGCTTTCTTT; CDR3: CASSESPGQYLTEAFF
J: TRBJ2-1; size: -; V: TRBV18; D: -; DNA: TGTGCCAGCTCCGGGCAGTCGGGGAACAACAATGAGCAGTTCTTC; CDR3: CASSGQSGNNNEQFF
J: TRBJ2-1; size: -; V: TRBV5-1; D: TRBD2; DNA: TGCGCCAGCAGCTTCCTTTCGAGCGGGAGGGTCTACAATGAGCAGTTCTTC; CDR3: CASSFLSSGRVYNEQFF
J: TRBJ2-7; size: -; V: TRBV28; D: -; DNA: TGTGCCATCTCGTCATCGGACAGTCCCTACGAGCAGTACTTC; CDR3: CAISSSDSPYEQYF
J: TRBJ2-4; size: -; V: TRBV15; D: -; DNA: TGTGCCACCAGCAGAAGTGGAGGGAACATTCAGTACTTC; CDR3: CATSRSGGNIQYF